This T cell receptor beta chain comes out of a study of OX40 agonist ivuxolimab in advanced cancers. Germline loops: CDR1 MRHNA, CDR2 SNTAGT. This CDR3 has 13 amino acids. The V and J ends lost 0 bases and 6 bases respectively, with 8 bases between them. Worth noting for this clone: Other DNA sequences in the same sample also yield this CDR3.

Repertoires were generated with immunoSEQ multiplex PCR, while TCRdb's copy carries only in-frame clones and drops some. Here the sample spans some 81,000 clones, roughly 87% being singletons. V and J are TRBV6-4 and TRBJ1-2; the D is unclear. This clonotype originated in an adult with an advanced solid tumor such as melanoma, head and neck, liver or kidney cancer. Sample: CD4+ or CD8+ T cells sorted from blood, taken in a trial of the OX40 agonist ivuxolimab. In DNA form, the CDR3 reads TGTGCCAGCAGTGACTCGGGTGGGAATGGCTACACCTTC. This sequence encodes CASSDSGGNGYTF.